Below, 27 T cell receptor beta chains from the same sample are listed, as sequenced in a study of CD8+CD57+ T cells in acquired aplastic anemia. Genomic DNA provided the template from which TCR beta VDJ and CDR3 profiles were obtained. TCRdb analysed the reads with MiXCR anew, one entry per CDR3 protein. The sample lists about 190,000 distinct CDR3 sequences, approximately 50% occurring once. For sequencing, patients were chosen who had shown expansion of CD8+CD57+ cells by flow cytometry. Specimen: sorted CD4+, CD8+, or CD8+CD57+ T cells (not recorded which) from PBMCs. The receptors were sampled from a human donor with aplastic anemia.

This clonotype was observed a handful of times. The chain links TRBV11-2 to TRBJ2-2; D remains unclear. Trimming cost V 1 base and J 2 bases, with 8 bases left between them. The CDR3 loop spans 15 amino acids. CDR1 is SGHAT, CDR2 FQNNGV, per germline. In nucleotides, the CDR3 is TGTGCCAGCAGCTTAGGCCACTTTAACACCGGGGAGCTGTTTTTT. Its translation is CASSLGHFNTGELFF.

This clonotype was counted many times. The V gene is TRBV3-1, the J gene TRBJ1-2; 7 positions match TRBD1. This CDR3 has 15 amino acids. J gave up 7 bases and V 4 bases, and 12 bases lay outside the gene matches. Germline V gene data show CDR1 as LGHDT and CDR2 as YNNKEL (reference sequence). Here the CDR3 reads CASSLESTGSAGYTF. CDR3 sequence (DNA): TGTGCCAGCAGCCTGGAGTCGACAGGGTCAGCTGGCTACACCTTC.

This clonotype turned up a few times. CDR3 loop: CSARMGGYF. CDR3 bases: TGCAGTGCTAGGATGGGGGGCTACTTC. V is TRBV20-1 and J is TRBJ2-7; TRBD1 or TRBD2 may be the D gene (6 bases each). CDR1 is DFQATT and CDR2 is SNEGSKA in the germline V gene (reference sequence). Trimming pared 3 bases from V and 13 bases from J, leaving 10 bases between. The CDR3 sequence is 9 residues long.

The chain is built from TRBV29-1 and TRBJ2-7; 12 nucleotides line up with TRBD2. Germline-derived CDR1 and CDR2 are SQVTM and ANQGSEA. CDR3 size: 13 residues. The V gene end was trimmed by 7 bases and the J gene end by 5 bases; junction bases not matched to a gene: 6. The CDR3 bases are TGCAGCGGCGGACTAGCGGGGACCGACGAGCAGTACTTC. This translates into CSGGLAGTDEQYF.

In its sample, this clonotype was seen many times. This rearrangement joins TRBV5-6 to TRBJ2-7, with no clear D. From germline, CDR1 is SGHDT and CDR2 YYEEEE. The ends were cut back, 4 bases at V and 0 bases at J, with 14 bases in the middle. CDR3 length equals 15 residues. The CDR3 here is CASSPTDPSSYEQYF. CDR3 sequence (DNA): TGTGCCAGCAGCCCTACGGACCCGAGCTCCTACGAGCAGTACTTC.

V and J are TRBV19 and TRBJ2-7, with TRBD2 matching over 10 bases. The V segment lost 7 bases and the J segment 5 bases; nucleotides outside the gene matches: 5. This CDR3 comprises 13 residues. CDR1 LNHDA and CDR2 SQIVND come from the germline V gene (reference sequence). In DNA form, the CDR3 reads TGTGCCAGTACGGCTAGCGGGAGTGACGAGCAGTACTTC. Amino acid sequence: CASTASGSDEQYF.

This clonotype was observed a single time. The V and J genes are TRBV9 and TRBJ2-7; D is possibly TRBD1 (6 bases). Germline V lookup: CDR1 SGDLS, CDR2 YYNGEE. This CDR3 comprises 12 residues. Trimming took 0 bases from V and 5 from J, leaving 6 bases between them. CDR3 protein: CASSVGQDEQYF. In DNA, the CDR3 is TGTGCCAGCAGCGTAGGACAGGACGAGCAGTACTTC. The whole variable domain, remainder taken from reference TRBV9 and TRBJ2-7, is DSGVTQTPKHLITATGQRVTLRCSPRSGDLSVYWYQQSLDQGLQFLIQYYNGEERAKGNILERFSAQQFPDLHSELNLSSLELGDSALYFCASSVGQDEQYFGPGTRLTVT.

This chain connects TRBV3-1 to TRBJ1-6; 8 bases agree with TRBD1. Germline V lookup: CDR1 LGHDT, CDR2 YNNKEL (reference sequence). This CDR3 is 16 amino acids long. With V trimmed by 4 bases and J by 6 bases, 8 bases remained unmatched. CDR3 sequence (DNA): TGTGCCAGCAGCCCCCTACGGACAGGGCCTAATTCACCCCTCCACTTT. Translation: CASSPLRTGPNSPLHF.

On this clonotype itself: With a much larger clone just one base away, this may be a read error. The CDR3 DNA reads as TGTGCCAGCAGCTCGGTGTCAGGGGGCGCTTATTCACCCCTCCACTTT. As protein: CASSSVSGGAYSPLHF. The chain joins TRBV11-2 to TRBJ1-6; 8 bases agree with TRBD1. Germline-derived CDR1 and CDR2 are SGHAT and FQNNGV. This CDR3 is built from 16 residues. J was trimmed by 8 bases and V by 4 bases; bases with no gene match: 10.

Notes on this clonotype: The conserved phenylalanine or tryptophan is not found at the CDR3 terminus, so this likely reflects a read error. The chain uses TRBV10-3 and TRBJ2-2, with D perhaps TRBD2 (5 bases). This CDR3 has 14 amino acids. Germline loops: CDR1 ENHRY, CDR2 SYGVKD. V was clipped by 4 bases and J by 3 bases, with 9 bases between them. CDR3 bases: TGTGCCATCAGTGCAGCAGCGGACACCGGGGAGCTGTTTTCT. It codes for CAISAAADTGELFS.

With respect to this clonotype: Germline and junction disagree at one end, which may indicate a read error. The V gene is TRBV10-3, the J gene TRBJ1-2; 7 bases match TRBD1. CDR1 and CDR2 from the germline V gene are ENHRY and SYGVKD. The CDR3 runs to 15 residues. CDR3 region: CASSYSRDRRKGYTF. CDR3 DNA sequence: TGTGCCAGCAGTTACTCTCGGGACAGAAGAAAAGGCTACACCTTC.

In the case of this clonotype: A much larger clone lies a single base off, so this may be a read error. The chain combines TRBV7-3 with TRBJ1-6; D gene unclear. This CDR3 has 12 residues. The V end was cut by 9 bases, the J end by 6 bases, with 9 bases between. Germline V lookup: CDR1 SGHTA, CDR2 FQGTGA. CDR3 nucleotide sequence: TGTGCCAGGAGTAGCGCTAATTCACCCCTCCACTTT. Protein sequence: CARSSANSPLHF.

The chain's CDR3 is CASRISGTGQETQYF. DNA of the CDR3: TGTGCCAGTAGGATTTCCGGGACAGGCCAAGAGACCCAGTACTTC. This rearrangement joins TRBV19 to TRBJ2-5; 8 bases line up with TRBD1. The CDR3 is 15 residues long. Germline CDR1 reads LNHDA; CDR2 reads SQIVND (reference sequence). V was pared by 6 bases and J by 1 base, with 7 bases of the junction left unmatched.

The rearrangement joins TRBV24-1 to TRBJ2-2, with TRBD1 identical over 11 bases. V lost 9 bases to trimming and J lost 7 bases; unmatched junction nucleotides: 6. CDR1 and CDR2 (germline): KGHDR, SFDVKD. This CDR3 is 14 amino acids long. The CDR3 DNA follows: TGTGCCACCGGGGGACAGGGGGGTGTCGGGGAGCTGTTTTTT. Translated, it gives CATGGQGGVGELFF.

In DNA form, the CDR3 reads TGTGCCAGTAACCCCAGGGAACGGAATGAGCAGTTCTTC. This codes for CASNPRERNEQFF. J is TRBJ2-1 and V is TRBV19; possibly TRBD1 for D (5 bases). Per the germline V gene, CDR1 is LNHDA and CDR2 is SQIVND (reference sequence). V lost 7 bases to trimming and J lost 7 bases, with 14 bases between them. This CDR3 is 13 amino acids long.

This clonotype was seen many times. The J gene is TRBJ2-7, the V gene TRBV13; TRBD2 matches at 14 bases. The CDR3 has 15 residues. Germline-derived CDR1 and CDR2 are PRHDT and FYEKMQ (reference sequence). Trimming cost V 5 bases and J 7 bases; bases outside gene matches: 7. The CDR3 is CASSRLAGGPGEQYF. In nucleotides, the CDR3 is TGTGCCAGCAGCCGACTAGCGGGAGGGCCGGGGGAGCAGTACTTC.

About this clonotype: Sequence at one end of the junction differs from germline and may be a read error. The genes are TRBV25-1 and TRBJ1-2, with 7 bases lining up with TRBD1. Germline V gene sequence: CDR1 MGHDK, CDR2 SYGVNS. The CDR3 spans 14 residues. CDR3 in amino acids: CACSGTARNYGYTF. The CDR3 bases are TGTGCCTGCAGTGGGACAGCCCGGAACTATGGCTACACCTTC.

CDR3 amino acids: CASSTRRDSYEQYF. CDR3 nucleotides: TGTGCCAGTAGTACACGTAGGGACTCCTACGAGCAGTACTTC. V usage is TRBV19 and J usage is TRBJ2-7, with D unclear. The V gene lost 4 bases and the J gene lost 0 bases, with 10 bases spanning the gap. Germline-derived CDR1 and CDR2 are LNHDA and SQIVND (reference sequence). The CDR3 loop spans 14 amino acids. The whole variable domain, filled in from reference TRBV19 and TRBJ2-7, reads DGGITQSPKYLFRKEGQNVTLSCEQNLNHDAMYWYRQDPGQGLRLIYYSQIVNDFQKGDIAEGYSVSREKKESFPLTVTSAQKNPTAFYLCASSTRRDSYEQYFGPGTRLTVT.

The rearrangement joins TRBV12-3 or TRBV12-4 to TRBJ2-7; TRBD1 matches at 12 bases. The assigned J gene may be wrong: the sequence end matches TRBJ2-5 better. The CDR3 totals 15 residues. CDR3 residues: CASSLGTGGSETQYF. In DNA form, the CDR3 reads TGTGCCAGCAGTTTGGGGACAGGGGGCTCAGAGACCCAGTACTTC.

This clonotype was counted ten times or more. One end of the junction fails to match germline, which may point to a read error. The rearrangement uses TRBV6-2 or TRBV6-3 and TRBJ2-7, with 7 bases matching TRBD2. The germline V gene has CDR1 MNHEY and CDR2 SVGEGT. The CDR3 runs to 12 residues. The CDR3 DNA reads as TGTGCCAGCTCGGGGGGAGGTCGGTTTTTGGGCTTC. It yields the protein CASSGGGRFLGF.

In its sample, this clonotype was seen many times. The chain joins TRBV15 to TRBJ2-7, with D perhaps matching TRBD1 (6 bases). The CDR3 is made up of 15 amino acids. Looked up from germline, CDR1 is LNHNV and CDR2 is YYDKDF (reference sequence). V was pared by 2 bases and J by 3 bases, with 14 bases between. In DNA form, the CDR3 reads TGTGCCACCAGCAGAACCGGGACACTCGTCTACGAGCAGTACTTC. As protein: CATSRTGTLVYEQYF. Full variable domain (outside the CDR3, taken from reference TRBV15 and TRBJ2-7): DAMVIQNPRYQVTQFGKPVTLSCSQTLNHNVMYWYQQKSSQAPKLLFHYYDKDFNNEADTPDNFQSRRPNTSFCFLDIRSPGLGDTAMYLCATSRTGTLVYEQYFGPGTRLTVT.

This chain joins TRBV19 and TRBJ1-2, with 7 nucleotides matching TRBD1. Trimming took 2 bases from V and 5 from J; bases not matched to a gene: 5. Per the germline V gene, CDR1 is LNHDA and CDR2 is SQIVND (reference sequence). This CDR3 contains 14 residues. CDR3 sequence reads: CASSITRDSYGYTF. The CDR3 DNA is TGTGCCAGTAGTATAACCCGGGACAGTTATGGCTACACCTTC.

The rearrangement joins TRBV14 to TRBJ2-1, with 11 bases fitting TRBD1. The CDR3 extends over 17 amino acids. Germline CDR1 SGHDN, CDR2 FVKESK. V gave up 4 bases and J gave up 7 bases; unmatched junction bases: 12. CDR3 protein: CASSPRRGTGGVNEQFF. For the CDR3, the DNA is TGTGCCAGCAGCCCCAGGCGGGGGACAGGGGGGGTTAATGAGCAGTTCTTC.

The chain joins TRBV2 to TRBJ2-7; no clear D. The germline V gene encodes CDR1 SNHLY and CDR2 FYNNEI. CDR3 length: 13 residues. Trimming cost V 7 bases and J 3 bases, with 13 bases left between them. The CDR3 DNA is TGTGCCAGCACCATAGGTGACGGCTACGAGCAGTACTTC. Translated, it gives CASTIGDGYEQYF.

A few counts support this clonotype. A read error may account for a junction end that differs from germline. The chain joins TRBV7-7 to TRBJ1-5; D is undetermined. CDR3 length: 13 residues. The germline gives CDR1 SSHAT, CDR2 FNYEAQ (reference sequence). The CDR3 region is CASSLEENQPQHF. Here the CDR3 DNA reads TGTGCTAGCAGCTTAGAGGAGAATCAGCCCCAGCATTTT.

V and J are TRBV7-8 and TRBJ2-7; D may correspond to TRBD1 or TRBD2 (5 bases each). This CDR3 is built from 11 residues. Deletions cut 5 bases from V and 7 bases from J, with 9 bases between. From germline, CDR1 is SGHVS and CDR2 FQNEAQ. CDR3 nucleotide sequence: TGTGCCAGCAGCCGTGGGACGGAGCAGTACTTC. Protein product: CASSRGTEQYF.

The chain joins TRBV6-5 to TRBJ1-3; possibly TRBD1 for D (5 bases). Germline CDR1 MNHEY, CDR2 SVGAGI. V lost 3 bases and J 2 bases, leaving 17 bases between the germline ends. The CDR3 contains 17 residues. The CDR3 bases are TGTGCCAGCAGTTATGGTGGGGCTCTGGGGGCTGGAAACACCATATATTTT. The encoded protein is CASSYGGALGAGNTIYF.